These T cell receptor beta chains were read from a single sample in a study of cytomegalovirus exposure and HLA in healthy donors. Data came from immunoSEQ multiplex PCR; TCRdb stores just in-frame clones and leaves some out. The sample holds under 90,000 clones. The specimen was PBMCs. The receptor set was obtained from a female donor in good health and CMV-seropositive. CDR3s include the opening cysteine and the closing phenylalanine or tryptophan.

J gene: TRBJ1-1; CDR3 length: 13; V gene: TRBV27; CDR3 protein: CASSLDRRGEAFF
J gene: TRBJ2-7; CDR3 length: 15; V gene: TRBV5-1; CDR3 protein: CASSLVGGIVGEQYF
J gene: TRBJ1-2; CDR3 length: 14; V gene: TRBV7-9; CDR3 protein: CASSSDSSGYGYTF
J gene: TRBJ2-5; CDR3 length: 14; V gene: TRBV5-4; CDR3 protein: CASSFGRGSETQYF
J gene: TRBJ2-5; CDR3 length: 16; V gene: TRBV7-9; CDR3 protein: CASSPGLAGGQETQYF
J gene: TRBJ2-5; CDR3 length: 15; V gene: TRBV9; CDR3 protein: CASSVWGGHQETQYF
J gene: TRBJ2-1; CDR3 length: 16; V gene: TRBV15; CDR3 protein: CATSRDLRGGGNEQFF
J gene: TRBJ2-5; CDR3 length: 13; V gene: TRBV6-1; CDR3 protein: CASRKQVQETQYF
J gene: TRBJ1-2; CDR3 length: 14; V gene: TRBV28; CDR3 protein: CASSAPGQGSRYTF
J gene: TRBJ1-2; CDR3 length: 13; V gene: TRBV11-2; CDR3 protein: CASSLVTAYGYTF